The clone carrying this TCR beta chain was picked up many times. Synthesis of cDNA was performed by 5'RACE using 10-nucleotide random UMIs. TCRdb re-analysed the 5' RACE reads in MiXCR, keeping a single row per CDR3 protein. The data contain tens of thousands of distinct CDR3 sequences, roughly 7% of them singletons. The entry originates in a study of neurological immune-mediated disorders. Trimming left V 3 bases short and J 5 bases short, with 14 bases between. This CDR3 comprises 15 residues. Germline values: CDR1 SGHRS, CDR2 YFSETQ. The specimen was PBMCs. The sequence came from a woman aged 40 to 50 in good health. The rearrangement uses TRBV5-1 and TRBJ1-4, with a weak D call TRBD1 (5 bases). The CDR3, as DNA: TGCGCCAGCAGCTCCGACGGGGGTACGAATGAAAAACTGTTTTTT. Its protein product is CASSSDGGTNEKLFF.